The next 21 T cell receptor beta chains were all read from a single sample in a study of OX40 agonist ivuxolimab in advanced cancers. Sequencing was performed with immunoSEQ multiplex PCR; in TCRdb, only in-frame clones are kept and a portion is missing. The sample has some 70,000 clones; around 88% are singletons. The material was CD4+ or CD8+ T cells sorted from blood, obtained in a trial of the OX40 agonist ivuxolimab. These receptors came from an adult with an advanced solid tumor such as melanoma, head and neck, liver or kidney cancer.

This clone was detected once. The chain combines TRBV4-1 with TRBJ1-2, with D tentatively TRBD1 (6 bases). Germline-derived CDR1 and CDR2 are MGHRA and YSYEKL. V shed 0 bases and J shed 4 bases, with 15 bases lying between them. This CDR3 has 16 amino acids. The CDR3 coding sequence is TGCGCCAGCAGCCAAGACTCACAGGGTTGGATCTATGGCTACACCTTC. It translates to CASSQDSQGWIYGYTF.

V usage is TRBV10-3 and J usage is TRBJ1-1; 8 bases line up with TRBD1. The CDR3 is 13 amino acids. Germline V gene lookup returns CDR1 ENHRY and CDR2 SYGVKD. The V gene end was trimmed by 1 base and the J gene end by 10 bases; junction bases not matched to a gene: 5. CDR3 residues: CAISEWTGSGAFF. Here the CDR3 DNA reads TGTGCCATCAGTGAGTGGACAGGGTCTGGAGCTTTCTTT.

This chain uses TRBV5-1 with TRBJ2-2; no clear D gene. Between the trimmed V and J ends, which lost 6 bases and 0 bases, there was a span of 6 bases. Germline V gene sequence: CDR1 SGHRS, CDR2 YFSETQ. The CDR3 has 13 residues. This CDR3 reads CASMWANTGELFF. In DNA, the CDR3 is TGCGCCAGCATGTGGGCGAACACCGGGGAGCTGTTTTTT.

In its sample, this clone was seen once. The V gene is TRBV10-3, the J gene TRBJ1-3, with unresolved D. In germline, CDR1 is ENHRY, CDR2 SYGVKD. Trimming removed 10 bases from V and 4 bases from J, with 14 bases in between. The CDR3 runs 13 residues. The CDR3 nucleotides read TGTGCCACCCGGAGCCCCCTCGGAAACACCATATATTTT. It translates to CATRSPLGNTIYF.

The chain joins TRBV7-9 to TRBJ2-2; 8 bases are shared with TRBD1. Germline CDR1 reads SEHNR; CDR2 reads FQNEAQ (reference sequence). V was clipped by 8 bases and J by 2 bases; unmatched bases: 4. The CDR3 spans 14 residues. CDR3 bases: TGTGCCAGCGGTACAGGGGGAAACACCGGGGAGCTGTTTTTT. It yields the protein CASGTGGNTGELFF.

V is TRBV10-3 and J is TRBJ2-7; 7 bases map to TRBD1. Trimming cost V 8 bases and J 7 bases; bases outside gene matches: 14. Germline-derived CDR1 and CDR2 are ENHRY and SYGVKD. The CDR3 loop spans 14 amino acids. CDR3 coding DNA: TGTGCCATCTTTGATGGGACAGCCTCGGGAGAGCAGTACTTC. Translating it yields CAIFDGTASGEQYF.

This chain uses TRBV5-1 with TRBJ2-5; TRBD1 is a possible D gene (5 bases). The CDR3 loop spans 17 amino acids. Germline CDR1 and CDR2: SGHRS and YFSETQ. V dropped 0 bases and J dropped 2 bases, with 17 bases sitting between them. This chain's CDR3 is CASSLAGLRQKQETQYF. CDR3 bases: TGCGCCAGCAGCTTGGCCGGGTTGAGACAGAAACAAGAGACCCAGTACTTC.

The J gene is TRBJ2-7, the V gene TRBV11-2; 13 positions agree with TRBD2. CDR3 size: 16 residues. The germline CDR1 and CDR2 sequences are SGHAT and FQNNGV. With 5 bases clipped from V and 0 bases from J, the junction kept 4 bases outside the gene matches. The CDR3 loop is CASSPGTSGNSYEQYF. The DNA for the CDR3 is TGTGCCAGCAGCCCCGGGACTAGCGGGAACTCCTACGAGCAGTACTTC.

CDR3 sequence reads: CASSARQGYSYEQYF. The DNA for the CDR3 is TGTGCCAGCAGCGCTCGACAGGGGTACTCCTACGAGCAGTACTTC. The rearrangement uses TRBV9 and TRBJ2-7; TRBD1 aligns across 8 bases. V lost 3 bases and J lost 0; bases outside the gene matches: 5. Per the germline V gene, CDR1 is SGDLS and CDR2 is YYNGEE. The CDR3 is 15 residues long.

The DNA of the CDR3 is TGTGCCAGCAGTTATATGGGGGAGGGCCGGGGGAATGAGCAGTTCTTC. Protein: CASSYMGEGRGNEQFF. J is TRBJ2-1 and V is TRBV27; TRBD2 matches at 7 bases. V shed 4 bases and J 7 bases; nucleotides not matched to a gene: 13. Germline V gene data show CDR1 as MNHEY and CDR2 as SMNVEV (reference sequence). The CDR3 spans 16 residues.

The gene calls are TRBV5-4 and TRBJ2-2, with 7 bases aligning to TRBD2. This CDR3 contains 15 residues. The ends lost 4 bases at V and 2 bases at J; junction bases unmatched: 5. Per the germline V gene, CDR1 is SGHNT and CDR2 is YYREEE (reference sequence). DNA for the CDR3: TGTGCCAGCAGCGGGGGGGTCAAAAACACCGGGGAGCTGTTTTTT. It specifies CASSGGVKNTGELFF.

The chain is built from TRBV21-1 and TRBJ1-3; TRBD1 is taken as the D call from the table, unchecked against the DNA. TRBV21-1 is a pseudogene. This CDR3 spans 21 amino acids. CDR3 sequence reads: CASSKGKGAALVDRDGNTIYF. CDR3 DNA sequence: TGTGCCAGCAGCAAAGGCAAGGGGGCGGCATTAGTGGACAGGGATGGAAACACCATATATTTT.

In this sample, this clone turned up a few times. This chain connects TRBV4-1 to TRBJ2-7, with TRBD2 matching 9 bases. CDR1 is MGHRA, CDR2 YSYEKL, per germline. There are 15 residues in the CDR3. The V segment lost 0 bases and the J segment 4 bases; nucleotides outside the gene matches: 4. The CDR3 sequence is CASSQEVSGSYEQYF. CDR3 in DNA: TGCGCCAGCAGCCAAGAGGTTAGCGGGAGTTACGAGCAGTACTTC.

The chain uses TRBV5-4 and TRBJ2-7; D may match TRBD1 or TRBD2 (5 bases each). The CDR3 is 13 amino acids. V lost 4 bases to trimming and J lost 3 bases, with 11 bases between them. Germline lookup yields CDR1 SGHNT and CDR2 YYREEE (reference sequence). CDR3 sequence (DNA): TGTGCCAGCAGCCCGGGACCGGACTACGAGCAGTACTTC. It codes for CASSPGPDYEQYF.

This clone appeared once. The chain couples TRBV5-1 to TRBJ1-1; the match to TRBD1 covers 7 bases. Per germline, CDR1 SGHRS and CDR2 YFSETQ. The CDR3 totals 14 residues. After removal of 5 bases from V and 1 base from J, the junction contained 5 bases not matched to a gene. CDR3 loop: CASRPGQQNTEAFF. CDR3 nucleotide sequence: TGCGCCAGCAGACCGGGACAGCAGAACACTGAAGCTTTCTTT.

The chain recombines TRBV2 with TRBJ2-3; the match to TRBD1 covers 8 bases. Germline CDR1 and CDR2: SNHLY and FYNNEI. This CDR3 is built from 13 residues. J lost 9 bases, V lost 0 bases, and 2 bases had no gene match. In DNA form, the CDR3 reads TGTGCCAGCAGTGAAGCGGGACAGGACACGCAGTATTTT. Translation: CASSEAGQDTQYF.

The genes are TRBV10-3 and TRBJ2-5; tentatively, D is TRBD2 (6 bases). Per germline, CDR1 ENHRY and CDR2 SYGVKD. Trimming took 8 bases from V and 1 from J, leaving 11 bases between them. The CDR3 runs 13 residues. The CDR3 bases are TGTGCCATCGCCGGGACTCCCCAAGAGACCCAGTACTTC. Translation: CAIAGTPQETQYF.

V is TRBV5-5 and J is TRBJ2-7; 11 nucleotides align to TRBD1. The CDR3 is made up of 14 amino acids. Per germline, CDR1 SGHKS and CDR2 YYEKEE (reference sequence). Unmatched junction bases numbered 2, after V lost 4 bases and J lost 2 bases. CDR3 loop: CASSMGQGAYEQYF. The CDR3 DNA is TGTGCCAGCAGCATGGGACAGGGGGCCTACGAGCAGTACTTC.

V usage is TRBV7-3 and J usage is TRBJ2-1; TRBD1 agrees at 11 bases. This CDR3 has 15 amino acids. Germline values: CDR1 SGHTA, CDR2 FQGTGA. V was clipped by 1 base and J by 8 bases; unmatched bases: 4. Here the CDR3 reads CASSLNGQGADEQFF. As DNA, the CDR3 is TGTGCCAGCAGCTTAAACGGACAGGGGGCCGATGAGCAGTTCTTC. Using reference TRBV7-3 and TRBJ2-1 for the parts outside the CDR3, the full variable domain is GAGVSQTPSNKVTEKGKYVELRCDPISGHTALYWYRQSLGQGPEFLIYFQGTGAADDSGLPNDRFFAVRPEGSVSTLKIQRTERGDSAVYLCASSLNGQGADEQFFGPGTRLTVL.

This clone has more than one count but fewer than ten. CDR3 region: CASRKEGAIGNQPQHF. The CDR3 nucleotides are TGTGCCAGCAGGAAGGAGGGGGCGATTGGCAATCAGCCCCAGCATTTT. This sequence joins TRBV2 and TRBJ1-5; TRBD1 aligns across 7 bases. The CDR3 extends over 16 amino acids. The germline gives CDR1 SNHLY, CDR2 FYNNEI. V lost 6 bases, J lost 2 bases, and 10 bases stayed unmatched.

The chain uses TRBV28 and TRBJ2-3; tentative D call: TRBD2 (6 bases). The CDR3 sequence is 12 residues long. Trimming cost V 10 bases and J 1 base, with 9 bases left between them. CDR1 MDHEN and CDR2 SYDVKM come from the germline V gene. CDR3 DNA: TGTGCCACCTGGGGGGGCACAGATACGCAGTATTTT. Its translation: CATWGGTDTQYF.